This T cell receptor beta chain comes out of a study of cytomegalovirus exposure and HLA in healthy donors. Points from the study as a whole: Looking again later, the authors saw that most CMV-associated TCR beta chains seemed HLA-restricted. Later on, an analysis tied 15,000 or so TCR beta sequences to HLA alleles at 0.05 false discovery rate.

The PCR employed 60 Vbeta primers together with 13 Jbeta primers. Profiling relied on immunoSEQ multiplex PCR, and the TCRdb table lists in-frame clones only, not all of them. The table shows under 200,000 clones, with more than 60% occurring only once. A remark on this clone: Its target is unknown.

CDR1 and CDR2 from the germline V gene are SGHRS and YFSETQ. The CDR3 is 16 amino acids. V shed 4 bases and J shed 0 bases, with 17 bases lying between them. The TCR originated in a male donor in good health and CMV-seronegative. The chain links TRBV5-1 to TRBJ2-7; weak D call: TRBD1 (6 bases). Sequencing input: PBMCs. As DNA, the CDR3 is TGCGCCAGCAGCCTTGGACCCCAGGGGACCTCCTACGAGCAGTACTTC. Encoded protein: CASSLGPQGTSYEQYF.